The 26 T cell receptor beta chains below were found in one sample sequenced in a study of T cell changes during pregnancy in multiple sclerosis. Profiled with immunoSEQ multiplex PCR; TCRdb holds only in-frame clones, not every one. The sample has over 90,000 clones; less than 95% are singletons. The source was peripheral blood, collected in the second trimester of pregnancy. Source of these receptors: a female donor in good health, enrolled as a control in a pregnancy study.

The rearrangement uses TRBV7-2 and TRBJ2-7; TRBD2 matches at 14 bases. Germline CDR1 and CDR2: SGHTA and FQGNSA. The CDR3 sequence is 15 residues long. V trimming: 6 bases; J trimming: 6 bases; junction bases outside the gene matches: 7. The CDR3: CASSQGLAGGSEQYF. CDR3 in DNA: TGTGCCAGCAGTCAAGGACTAGCGGGGGGTAGCGAGCAGTACTTC.

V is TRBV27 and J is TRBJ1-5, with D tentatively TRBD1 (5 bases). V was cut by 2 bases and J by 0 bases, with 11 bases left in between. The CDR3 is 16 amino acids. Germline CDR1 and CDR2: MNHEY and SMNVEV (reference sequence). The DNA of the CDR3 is TGTGCCAGCAGTTTACTGGGGGGGGATAGCAATCAGCCCCAGCATTTT. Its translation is CASSLLGGDSNQPQHF.

In nucleotides, the CDR3 is TGTGCCAGCTCACTAACCTTCACAGGGGGCACGAACACTGAAGCTTTCTTT. This encodes CASSLTFTGGTNTEAFF. This chain joins TRBV18 and TRBJ1-1; TRBD1 matches 9 bases. The germline CDR1 and CDR2 sequences are KGHSH and LQKENI. The CDR3 consists of 17 residues. After removal of 4 bases from V and 1 base from J, the junction contained 10 bases not matched to a gene. Full variable domain (rest looked up from reference TRBV18 and TRBJ1-1): NAGVMQNPRHLVRRRGQEARLRCSPMKGHSHVYWYRQLPEEGLKFMVYLQKENIIDESGMPKERFSAEFPKEGPSILRIQQVVRGDSAAYFCASSLTFTGGTNTEAFFGQGTRLTVV.

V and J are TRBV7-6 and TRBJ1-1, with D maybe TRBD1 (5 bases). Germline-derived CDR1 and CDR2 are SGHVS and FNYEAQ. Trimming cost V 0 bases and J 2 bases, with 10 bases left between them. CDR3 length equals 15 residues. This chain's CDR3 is CASSLADGHNTEAFF. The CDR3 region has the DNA TGTGCCAGCAGCTTAGCGGACGGACATAACACTGAAGCTTTCTTT.

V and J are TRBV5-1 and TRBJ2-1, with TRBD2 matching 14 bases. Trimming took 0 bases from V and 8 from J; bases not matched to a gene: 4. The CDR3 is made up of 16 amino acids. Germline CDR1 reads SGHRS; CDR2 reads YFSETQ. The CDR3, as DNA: TGCGCCAGCAGCTTGGAGGGACTAGCGGGGGTTGATGAGCAGTTCTTC. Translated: CASSLEGLAGVDEQFF. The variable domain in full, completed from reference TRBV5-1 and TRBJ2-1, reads KAGVTQTPRYLIKTRGQQVTLSCSPISGHRSVSWYQQTPGQGLQFLFEYFSETQRNKGNFPGRFSGRQFSNSRSEMNVSTLELGDSALYLCASSLEGLAGVDEQFFGPGTRLTVL.

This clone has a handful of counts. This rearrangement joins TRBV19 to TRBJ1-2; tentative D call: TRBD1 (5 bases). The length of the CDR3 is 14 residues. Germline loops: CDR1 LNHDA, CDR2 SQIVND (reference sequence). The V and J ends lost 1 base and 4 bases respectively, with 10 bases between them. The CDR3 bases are TGTGCCAGTAGTATAGCGGACACCCTCTATGGCTACACCTTC. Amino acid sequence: CASSIADTLYGYTF. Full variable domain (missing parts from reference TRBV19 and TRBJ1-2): DGGITQSPKYLFRKEGQNVTLSCEQNLNHDAMYWYRQDPGQGLRLIYYSQIVNDFQKGDIAEGYSVSREKKESFPLTVTSAQKNPTAFYLCASSIADTLYGYTFGSGTRLTVV.

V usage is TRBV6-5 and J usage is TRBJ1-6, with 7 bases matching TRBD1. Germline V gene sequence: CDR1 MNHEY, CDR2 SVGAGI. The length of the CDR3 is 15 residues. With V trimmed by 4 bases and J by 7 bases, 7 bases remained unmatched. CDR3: CASSWGQIPNSPLHF. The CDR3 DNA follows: TGTGCCAGCAGTTGGGGACAGATCCCAAATTCACCCCTCCACTTT.

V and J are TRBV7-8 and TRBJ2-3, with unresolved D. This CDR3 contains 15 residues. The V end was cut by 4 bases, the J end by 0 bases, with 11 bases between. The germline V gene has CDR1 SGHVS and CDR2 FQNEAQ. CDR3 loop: CASSWRLYSTDTQYF. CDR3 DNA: TGTGCCAGCAGCTGGAGACTCTATAGCACAGATACGCAGTATTTT. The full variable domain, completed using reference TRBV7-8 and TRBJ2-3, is GAGVSQSPRYKVAKRGQDVALRCDPISGHVSLFWYQQALGQGPEFLTYFQNEAQLDKSGLPSDRFFAERPEGSVSTLKIQRTQQEDSAVYLCASSWRLYSTDTQYFGPGTRLTVL.

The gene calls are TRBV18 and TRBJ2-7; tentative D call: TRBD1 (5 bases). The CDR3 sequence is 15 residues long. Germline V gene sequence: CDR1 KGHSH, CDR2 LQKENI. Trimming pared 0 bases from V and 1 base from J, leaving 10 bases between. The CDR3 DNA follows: TGTGCCAGCTCACCACCTGACAGCTCATCCTACGAGCAGTACTTC. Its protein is CASSPPDSSSYEQYF.

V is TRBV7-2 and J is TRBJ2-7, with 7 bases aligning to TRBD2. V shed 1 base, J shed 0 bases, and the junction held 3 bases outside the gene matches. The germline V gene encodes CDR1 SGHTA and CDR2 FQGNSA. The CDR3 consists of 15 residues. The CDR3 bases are TGTGCCAGCAGCTTAGTCGGGGGGAGCTCCTACGAGCAGTACTTC. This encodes CASSLVGGSSYEQYF.

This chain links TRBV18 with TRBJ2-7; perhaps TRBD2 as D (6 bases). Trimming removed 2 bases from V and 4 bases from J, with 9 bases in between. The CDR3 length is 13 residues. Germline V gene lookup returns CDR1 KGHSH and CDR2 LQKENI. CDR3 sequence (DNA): TGTGCCAGCTCACCAAGTGGAGGGTACGAGCAGTACTTC. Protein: CASSPSGGYEQYF.

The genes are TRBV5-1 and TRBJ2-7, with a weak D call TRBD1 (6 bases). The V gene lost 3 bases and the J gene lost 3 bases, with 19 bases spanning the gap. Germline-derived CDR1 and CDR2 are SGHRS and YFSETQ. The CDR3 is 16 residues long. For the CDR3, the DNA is TGCGCCAGCAGCTCCGGACAGTCCCCCGCCGTCTACGAGCAGTACTTC. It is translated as CASSSGQSPAVYEQYF.

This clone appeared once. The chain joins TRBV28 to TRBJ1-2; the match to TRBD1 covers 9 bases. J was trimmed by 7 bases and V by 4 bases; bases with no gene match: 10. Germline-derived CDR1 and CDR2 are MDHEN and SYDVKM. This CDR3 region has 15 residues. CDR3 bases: TGTGCCAGCAGTTATACCCCTGACAGGGGGGCTGGCTACACCTTC. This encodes CASSYTPDRGAGYTF.

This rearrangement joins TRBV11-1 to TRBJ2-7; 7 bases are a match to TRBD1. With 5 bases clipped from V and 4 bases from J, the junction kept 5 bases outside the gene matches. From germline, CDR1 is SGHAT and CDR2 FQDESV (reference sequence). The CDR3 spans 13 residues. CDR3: CASSPGQYYEQYF. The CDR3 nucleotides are TGTGCCAGCAGCCCGGGACAGTATTACGAGCAGTACTTC.

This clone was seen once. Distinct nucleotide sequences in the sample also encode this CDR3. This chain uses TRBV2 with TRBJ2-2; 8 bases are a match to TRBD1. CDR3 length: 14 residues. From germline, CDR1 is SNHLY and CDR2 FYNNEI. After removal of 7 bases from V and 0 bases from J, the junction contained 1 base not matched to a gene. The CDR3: CASKDRANTGELFF. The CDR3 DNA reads TGTGCCAGCAAGGACAGGGCGAACACCGGGGAGCTGTTTTTT. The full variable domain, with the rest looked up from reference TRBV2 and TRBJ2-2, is EPEVTQTPSHQVTQMGQEVILRCVPISNHLYFYWYRQILGQKVEFLVSFYNNEISEKSEIFDDQFSVERPDGSNFTLKIRSTKLEDSAMYFCASKDRANTGELFFGEGSRLTVL.

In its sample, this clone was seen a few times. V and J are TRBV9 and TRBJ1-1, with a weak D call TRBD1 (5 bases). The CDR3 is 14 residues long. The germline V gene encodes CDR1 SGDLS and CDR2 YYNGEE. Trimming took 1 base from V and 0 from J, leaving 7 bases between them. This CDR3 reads CASSVSGMNTEAFF. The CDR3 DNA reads TGTGCCAGCAGCGTATCAGGGATGAACACTGAAGCTTTCTTT.

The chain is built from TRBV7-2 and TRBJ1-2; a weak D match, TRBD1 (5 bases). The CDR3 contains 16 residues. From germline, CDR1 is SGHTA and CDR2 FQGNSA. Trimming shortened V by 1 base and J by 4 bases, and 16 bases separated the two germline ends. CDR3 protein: CASSLGPGEYGYGYTF. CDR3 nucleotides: TGTGCCAGCAGCTTAGGGCCGGGGGAATACGGCTATGGCTACACCTTC.

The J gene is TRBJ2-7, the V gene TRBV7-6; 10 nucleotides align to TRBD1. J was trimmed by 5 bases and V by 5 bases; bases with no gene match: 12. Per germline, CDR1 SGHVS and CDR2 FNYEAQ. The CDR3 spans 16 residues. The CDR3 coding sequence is TGTGCCAGCAGCGTCCTGACCGGGACAGGGGTCGACGAGCAGTACTTC. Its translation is CASSVLTGTGVDEQYF.

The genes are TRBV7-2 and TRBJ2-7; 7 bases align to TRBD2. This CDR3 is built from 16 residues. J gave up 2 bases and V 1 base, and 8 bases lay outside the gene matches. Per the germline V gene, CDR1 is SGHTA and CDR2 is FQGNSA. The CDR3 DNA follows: TGTGCCAGCAGCTTAGGTGGCGGGAGTCCCACCTACGAGCAGTACTTC. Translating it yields CASSLGGGSPTYEQYF.

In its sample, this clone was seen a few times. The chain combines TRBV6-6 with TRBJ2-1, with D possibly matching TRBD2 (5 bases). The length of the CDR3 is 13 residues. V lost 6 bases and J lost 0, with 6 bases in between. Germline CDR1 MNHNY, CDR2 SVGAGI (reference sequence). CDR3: CASSRDSYNEQFF. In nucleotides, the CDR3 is TGTGCCAGCAGCCGGGACTCCTACAATGAGCAGTTCTTC.

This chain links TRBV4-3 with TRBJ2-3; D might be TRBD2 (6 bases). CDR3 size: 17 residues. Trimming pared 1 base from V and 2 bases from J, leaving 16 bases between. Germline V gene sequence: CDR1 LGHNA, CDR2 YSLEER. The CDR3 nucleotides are TGCGCCAGCAGCCAAGGGCCCGGGACTGGAGCCACAGATACGCAGTATTTT. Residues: CASSQGPGTGATDTQYF.

The DNA of the CDR3 is TGTGCCAGCAGCTTGAGAAGGGGCCTGTCCCAGAACACTGAAGCTTTCTTT. Protein sequence: CASSLRRGLSQNTEAFF. The chain carries TRBV5-8 and TRBJ1-1, with TRBD1 as a possible D gene (5 bases). There are 17 residues in the CDR3. Trimming stripped 1 base from V and 1 base from J, with 17 bases between. The germline gives CDR1 SGHTS, CDR2 YDEGEE.

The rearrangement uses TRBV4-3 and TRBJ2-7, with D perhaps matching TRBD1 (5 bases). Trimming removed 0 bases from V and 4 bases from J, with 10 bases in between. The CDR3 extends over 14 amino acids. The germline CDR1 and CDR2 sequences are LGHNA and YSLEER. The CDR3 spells CASSQEARVYEQYF. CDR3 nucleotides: TGCGCCAGCAGCCAAGAGGCCAGGGTGTACGAGCAGTACTTC.

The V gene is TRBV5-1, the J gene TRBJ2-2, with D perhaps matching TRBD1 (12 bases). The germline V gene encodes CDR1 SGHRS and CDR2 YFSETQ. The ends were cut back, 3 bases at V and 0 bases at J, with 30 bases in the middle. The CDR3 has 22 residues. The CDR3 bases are TGCGCCAGCAGCTGGAGGGACAGGGGGCTAGCGGGGGGCGATTCGAACACCGGGGAGCTGTTTTTT. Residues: CASSWRDRGLAGGDSNTGELFF.

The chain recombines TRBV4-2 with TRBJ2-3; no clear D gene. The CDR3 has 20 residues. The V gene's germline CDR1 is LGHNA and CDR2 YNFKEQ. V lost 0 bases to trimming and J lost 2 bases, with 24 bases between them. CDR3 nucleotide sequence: TGTGCCAGCAGCCAAGATCCGGCCCTCAGCGTGGCTGGGTACACAGATACGCAGTATTTT. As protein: CASSQDPALSVAGYTDTQYF.

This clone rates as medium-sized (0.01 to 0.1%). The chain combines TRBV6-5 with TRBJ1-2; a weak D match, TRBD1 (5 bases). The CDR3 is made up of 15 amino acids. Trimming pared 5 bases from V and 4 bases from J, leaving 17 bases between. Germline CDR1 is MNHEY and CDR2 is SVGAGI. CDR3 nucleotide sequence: TGTGCCAGCAGTGGATCCGTGGAGGGGAGCTATGGCTACACCTTC. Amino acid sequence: CASSGSVEGSYGYTF.